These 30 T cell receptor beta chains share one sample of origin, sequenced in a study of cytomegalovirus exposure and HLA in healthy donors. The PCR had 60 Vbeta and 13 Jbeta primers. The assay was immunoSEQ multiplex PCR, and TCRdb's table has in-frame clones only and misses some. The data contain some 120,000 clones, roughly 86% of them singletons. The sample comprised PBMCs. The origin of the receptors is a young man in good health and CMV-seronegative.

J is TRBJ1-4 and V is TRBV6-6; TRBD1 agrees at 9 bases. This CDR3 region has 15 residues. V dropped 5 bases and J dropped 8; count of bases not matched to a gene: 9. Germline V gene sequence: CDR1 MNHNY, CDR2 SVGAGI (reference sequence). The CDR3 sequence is CASSPPGTGPEKLFF. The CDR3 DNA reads TGTGCCAGCAGTCCCCCCGGGACAGGGCCAGAAAAACTGTTTTTT.

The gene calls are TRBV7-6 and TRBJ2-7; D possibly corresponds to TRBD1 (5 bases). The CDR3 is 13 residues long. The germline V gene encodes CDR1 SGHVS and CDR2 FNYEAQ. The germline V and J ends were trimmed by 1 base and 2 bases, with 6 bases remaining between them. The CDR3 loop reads CASSLGTPYEQYF. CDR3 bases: TGTGCCAGCAGCTTAGGGACACCCTACGAGCAGTACTTC.

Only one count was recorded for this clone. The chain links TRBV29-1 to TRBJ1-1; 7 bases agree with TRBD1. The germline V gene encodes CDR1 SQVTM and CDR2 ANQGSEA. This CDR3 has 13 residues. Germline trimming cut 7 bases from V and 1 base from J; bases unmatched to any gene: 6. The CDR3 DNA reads TGCAGCGCCTCGGGACAGACGAACACTGAAGCTTTCTTT. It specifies CSASGQTNTEAFF.

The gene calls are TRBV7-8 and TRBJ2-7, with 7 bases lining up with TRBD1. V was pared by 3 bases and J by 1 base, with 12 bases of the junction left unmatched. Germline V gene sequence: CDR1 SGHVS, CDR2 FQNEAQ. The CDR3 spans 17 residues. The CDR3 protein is CASSFSVGGRPSYEQYF. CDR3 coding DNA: TGTGCCAGCAGCTTTAGCGTAGGGGGCCGCCCGTCCTACGAGCAGTACTTC.

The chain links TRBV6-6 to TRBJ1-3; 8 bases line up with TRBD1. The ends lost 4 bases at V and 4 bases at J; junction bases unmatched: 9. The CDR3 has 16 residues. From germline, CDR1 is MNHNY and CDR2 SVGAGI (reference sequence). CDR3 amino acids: CASSFGQGNPGNTIYF. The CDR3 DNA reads TGTGCCAGCAGTTTCGGACAGGGTAATCCGGGAAACACCATATATTTT.

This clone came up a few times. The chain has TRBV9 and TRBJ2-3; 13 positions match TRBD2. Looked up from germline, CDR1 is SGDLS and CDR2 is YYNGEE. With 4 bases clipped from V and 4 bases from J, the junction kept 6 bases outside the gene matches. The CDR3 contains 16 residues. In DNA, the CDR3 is TGTGCCAGCAGCTCCCGACTAGCGGGGGGTCCAGATACGCAGTATTTT. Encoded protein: CASSSRLAGGPDTQYF.

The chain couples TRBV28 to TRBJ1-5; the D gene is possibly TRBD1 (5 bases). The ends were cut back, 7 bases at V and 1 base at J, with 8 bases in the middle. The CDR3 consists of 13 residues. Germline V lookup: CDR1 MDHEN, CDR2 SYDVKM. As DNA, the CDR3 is TGTGCCAGCAAGAGACAGAGCAATCAGCCCCAGCATTTT. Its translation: CASKRQSNQPQHF.

The DNA for the CDR3 is TGTGCCAGCTCACCATCGGAGAATGAAAAACTGTTTTTT. It encodes CASSPSENEKLFF. This chain connects TRBV18 to TRBJ1-4; D not resolved. Germline-derived CDR1 and CDR2 are KGHSH and LQKENI. The CDR3 contains 13 residues. Between the trimmed V and J ends, which lost 2 bases and 5 bases, there was a span of 6 bases.

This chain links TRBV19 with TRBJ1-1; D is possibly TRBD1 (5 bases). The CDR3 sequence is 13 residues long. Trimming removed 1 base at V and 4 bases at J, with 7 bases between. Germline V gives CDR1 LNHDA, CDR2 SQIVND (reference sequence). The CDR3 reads CASSIVGGTEAFF. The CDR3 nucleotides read TGTGCCAGTAGTATAGTCGGGGGCACTGAAGCTTTCTTT.

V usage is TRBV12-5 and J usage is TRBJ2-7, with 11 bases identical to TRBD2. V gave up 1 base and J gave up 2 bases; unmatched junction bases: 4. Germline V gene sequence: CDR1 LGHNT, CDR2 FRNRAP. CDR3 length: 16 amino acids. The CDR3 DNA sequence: TGTGCTAGTGGTTTGGACATGGGACTAGCGGCCTACGAGCAGTACTTC. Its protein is CASGLDMGLAAYEQYF. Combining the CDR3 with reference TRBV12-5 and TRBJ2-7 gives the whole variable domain DARVTQTPRHKVTEMGQEVTMRCQPILGHNTVFWYRQTMMQGLELLAYFRNRAPLDDSGMPKDRFSAEMPDATLATLKIQPSEPRDSAVYFCASGLDMGLAAYEQYFGPGTRLTVT.

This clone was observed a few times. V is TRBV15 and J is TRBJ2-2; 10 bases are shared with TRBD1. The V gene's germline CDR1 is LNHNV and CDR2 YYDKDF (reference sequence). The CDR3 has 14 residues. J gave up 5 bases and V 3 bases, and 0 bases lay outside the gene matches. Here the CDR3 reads CATSRDRGTGELFF. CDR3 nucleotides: TGTGCCACCAGCAGGGACAGGGGGACCGGGGAGCTGTTTTTT.

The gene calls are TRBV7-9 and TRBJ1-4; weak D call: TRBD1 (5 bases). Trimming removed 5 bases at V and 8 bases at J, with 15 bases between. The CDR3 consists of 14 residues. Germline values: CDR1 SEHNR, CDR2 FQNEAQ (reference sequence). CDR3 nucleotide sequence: TGTGCCAGCAGCCCAGGGATTTATGAAGAAAAACTGTTTTTT. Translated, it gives CASSPGIYEEKLFF.

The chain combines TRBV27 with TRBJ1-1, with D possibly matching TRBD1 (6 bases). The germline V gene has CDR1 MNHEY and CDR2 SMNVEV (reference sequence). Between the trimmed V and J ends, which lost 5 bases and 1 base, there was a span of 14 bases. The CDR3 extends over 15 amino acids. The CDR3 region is CASSVRQAGNTEAFF. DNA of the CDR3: TGTGCCAGCAGTGTCCGACAGGCAGGGAACACTGAAGCTTTCTTT.

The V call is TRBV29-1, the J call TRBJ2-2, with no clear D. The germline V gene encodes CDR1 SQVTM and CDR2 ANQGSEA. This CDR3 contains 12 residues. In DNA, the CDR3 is TGCAGTACTATTAAGGAAACCGGGGAGCTGTTTTTT. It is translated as CSTIKETGELFF.

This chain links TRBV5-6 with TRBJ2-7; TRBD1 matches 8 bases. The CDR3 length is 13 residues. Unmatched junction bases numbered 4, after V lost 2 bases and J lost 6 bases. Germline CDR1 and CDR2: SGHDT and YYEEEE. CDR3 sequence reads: CASSLGQGGEQYF. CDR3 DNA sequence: TGTGCCAGCAGCTTAGGACAGGGAGGCGAGCAGTACTTC.

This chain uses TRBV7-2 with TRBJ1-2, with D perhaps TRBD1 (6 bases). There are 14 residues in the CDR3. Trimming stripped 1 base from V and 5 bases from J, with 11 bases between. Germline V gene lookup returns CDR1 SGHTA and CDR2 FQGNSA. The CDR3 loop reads CASSLDRAVYGYTF. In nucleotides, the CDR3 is TGTGCCAGCAGCTTAGACAGGGCGGTTTATGGCTACACCTTC.

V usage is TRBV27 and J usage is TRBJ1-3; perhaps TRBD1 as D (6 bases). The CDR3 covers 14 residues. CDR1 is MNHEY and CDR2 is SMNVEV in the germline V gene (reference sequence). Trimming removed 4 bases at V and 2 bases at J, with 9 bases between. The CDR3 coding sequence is TGTGCCAGCAGTTCGGCAGGGGCTGGAAACACCATATATTTT. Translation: CASSSAGAGNTIYF.

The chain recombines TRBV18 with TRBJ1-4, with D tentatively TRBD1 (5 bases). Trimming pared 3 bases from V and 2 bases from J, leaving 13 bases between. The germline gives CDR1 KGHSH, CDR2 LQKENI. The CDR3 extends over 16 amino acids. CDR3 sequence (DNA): TGTGCCAGCTCACCTTCCTGGGCAGGGACTAATGAAAAACTGTTTTTT. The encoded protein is CASSPSWAGTNEKLFF.

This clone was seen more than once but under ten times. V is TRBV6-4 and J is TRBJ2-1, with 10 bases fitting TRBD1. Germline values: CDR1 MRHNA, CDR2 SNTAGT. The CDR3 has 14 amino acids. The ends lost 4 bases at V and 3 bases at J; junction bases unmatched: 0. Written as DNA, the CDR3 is TGTGCCAGCAGTGGGACAGGGGGCTACAATGAGCAGTTCTTC. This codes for CASSGTGGYNEQFF.

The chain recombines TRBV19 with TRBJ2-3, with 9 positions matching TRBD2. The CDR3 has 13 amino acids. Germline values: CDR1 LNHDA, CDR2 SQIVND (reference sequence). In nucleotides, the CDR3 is TGTGCATCGGGCGGGGGGGCTCGGGATACGCAGTATTTT. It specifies CASGGGARDTQYF.

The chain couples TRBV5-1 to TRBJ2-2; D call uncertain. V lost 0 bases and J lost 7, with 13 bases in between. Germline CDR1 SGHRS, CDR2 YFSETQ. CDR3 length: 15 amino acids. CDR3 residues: CASSLVSAPSGELFF. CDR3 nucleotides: TGCGCCAGCAGCTTGGTTTCTGCTCCCAGCGGGGAGCTGTTTTTT.

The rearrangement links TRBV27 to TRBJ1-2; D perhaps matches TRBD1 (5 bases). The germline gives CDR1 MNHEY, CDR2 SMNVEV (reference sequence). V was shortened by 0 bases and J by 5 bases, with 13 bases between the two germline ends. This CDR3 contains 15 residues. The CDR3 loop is CASSLSGRGMYGYTF. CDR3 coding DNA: TGTGCCAGCAGTTTATCCGGAAGGGGCATGTATGGCTACACCTTC.

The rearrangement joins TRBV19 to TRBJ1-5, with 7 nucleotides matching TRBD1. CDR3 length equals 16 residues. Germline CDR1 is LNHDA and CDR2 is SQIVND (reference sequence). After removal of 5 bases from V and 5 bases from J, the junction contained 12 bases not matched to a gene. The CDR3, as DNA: TGTGCCAGTAGTGCCCCGACAGGGTGGGTCGATCAGCCCCAGCATTTT. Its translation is CASSAPTGWVDQPQHF.

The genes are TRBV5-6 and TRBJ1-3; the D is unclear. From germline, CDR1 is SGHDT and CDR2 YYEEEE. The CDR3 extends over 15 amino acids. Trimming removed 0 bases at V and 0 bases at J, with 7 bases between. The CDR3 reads CASSLVGSSGNTIYF. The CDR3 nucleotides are TGTGCCAGCAGCTTGGTAGGGAGCTCTGGAAACACCATATATTTT.

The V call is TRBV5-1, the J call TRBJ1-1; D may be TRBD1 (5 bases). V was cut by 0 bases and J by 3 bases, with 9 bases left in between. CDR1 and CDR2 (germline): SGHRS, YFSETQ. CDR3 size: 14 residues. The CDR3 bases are TGCGCCAGCAGCTTGGCCGGGGGGTACACTGAAGCTTTCTTT. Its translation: CASSLAGGYTEAFF.

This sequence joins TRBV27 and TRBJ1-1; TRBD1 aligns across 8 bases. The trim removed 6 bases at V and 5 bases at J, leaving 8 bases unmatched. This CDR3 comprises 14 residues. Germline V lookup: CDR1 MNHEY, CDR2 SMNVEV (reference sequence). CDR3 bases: TGTGCCAGCAGCCCAGGGACAGGTTGGACTGAAGCTTTCTTT. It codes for CASSPGTGWTEAFF.

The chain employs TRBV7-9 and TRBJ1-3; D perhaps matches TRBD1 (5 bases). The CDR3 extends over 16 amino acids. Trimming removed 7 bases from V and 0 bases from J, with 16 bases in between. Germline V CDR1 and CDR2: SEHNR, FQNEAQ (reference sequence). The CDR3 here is CASIHSDSRSGNTIYF. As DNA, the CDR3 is TGTGCCAGCATCCACTCCGACAGTCGCTCTGGAAACACCATATATTTT.

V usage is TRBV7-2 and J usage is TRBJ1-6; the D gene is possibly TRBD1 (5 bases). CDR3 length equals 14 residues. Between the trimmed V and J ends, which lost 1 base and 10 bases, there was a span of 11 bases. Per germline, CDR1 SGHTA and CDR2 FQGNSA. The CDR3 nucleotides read TGTGCCAGCAGCTTAGAAGGGGTAGAATCACCCCTCCACTTT. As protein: CASSLEGVESPLHF.

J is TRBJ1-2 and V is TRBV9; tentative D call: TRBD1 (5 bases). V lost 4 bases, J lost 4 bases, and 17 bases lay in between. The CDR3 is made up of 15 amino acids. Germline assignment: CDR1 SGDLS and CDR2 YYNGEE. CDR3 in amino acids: CASSPIPGEAYGYTF. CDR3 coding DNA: TGTGCCAGCAGCCCCATCCCGGGGGAGGCCTATGGCTACACCTTC.

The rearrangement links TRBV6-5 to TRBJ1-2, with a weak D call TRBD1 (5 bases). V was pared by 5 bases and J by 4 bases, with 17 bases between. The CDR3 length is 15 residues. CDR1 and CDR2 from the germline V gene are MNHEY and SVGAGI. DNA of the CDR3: TGTGCCAGCAGTAAGGACGGAACCGGGGGCTATGGCTACACCTTC. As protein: CASSKDGTGGYGYTF.